Listed here are 13 T cell receptor beta chains from one sample, sequenced in a study of cytomegalovirus exposure and HLA in healthy donors. The primer mix had 60 Vbeta and 13 Jbeta primers. Produced via immunoSEQ multiplex PCR; TCRdb's table is partial and in-frame only. There are 310,000 or so clones in the sample; approximately 90% occur only once, and 2% to 3% lies in the top ten. Sequenced: PBMCs. The receptors come from a woman aged 18 to 35 in good health and CMV-seronegative.

The genes are TRBV4-2 and TRBJ2-5; TRBD2 matches at 8 bases. The germline gives CDR1 LGHNA, CDR2 YNFKEQ. With 3 bases clipped from V and 5 bases from J, the junction kept 5 bases outside the gene matches. The CDR3 spans 14 residues. The CDR3 is CASSQGRGGETQYF. The CDR3 DNA sequence: TGTGCCAGCAGCCAGGGGCGCGGGGGGGAGACCCAGTACTTC.

J is TRBJ2-3 and V is TRBV19; D possibly corresponds to TRBD1 (5 bases). V lost 3 bases and J lost 4, with 11 bases in between. The CDR3 runs to 14 residues. Germline loops: CDR1 LNHDA, CDR2 SQIVND (reference sequence). CDR3 bases: TGTGCCAGTAGTATCTTGGACACGGCAGATACGCAGTATTTT. Translation gives CASSILDTADTQYF.

This clone showed up just a few times. The chain couples TRBV6-5 to TRBJ2-1; perhaps TRBD1 as D (5 bases). CDR3 length equals 14 residues. The V end was cut by 4 bases, the J end by 5 bases, with 12 bases between. Germline CDR1 reads MNHEY; CDR2 reads SVGAGI. The CDR3 DNA sequence: TGTGCCAGCAGTTTACAGGTTTCTAACAATGAGCAGTTCTTC. This translates into CASSLQVSNNEQFF.

The V gene is TRBV7-9, the J gene TRBJ1-3; D may be TRBD1 (6 bases). The CDR3 totals 16 residues. Germline CDR1 SEHNR, CDR2 FQNEAQ (reference sequence). Trimming removed 4 bases at V and 4 bases at J, with 17 bases between. The CDR3 DNA is TGTGCCAGCAGCTCTCGATCACAGGGCGTCGGAAACACCATATATTTT. Protein product: CASSSRSQGVGNTIYF.

The genes are TRBV20-1 and TRBJ2-7; D might be TRBD2 (5 bases). Germline loops: CDR1 DFQATT, CDR2 SNEGSKA (reference sequence). CDR3 length equals 11 residues. Trimming removed 7 bases at V and 5 bases at J, with 12 bases between. The CDR3 region is CSGGSGHEQYF. CDR3 DNA sequence: TGCAGTGGAGGGTCCGGCCACGAGCAGTACTTC.

The V call is TRBV4-1, the J call TRBJ1-2; D gene uncertain. V was trimmed by 1 base and J by 2 bases, leaving 11 bases between them. CDR1 is MGHRA and CDR2 is YSYEKL in the germline V gene. The CDR3 sequence is 15 residues long. The CDR3 region has the DNA TGCGCCAGCAGCCAAGGGTACAGTCTCAACTATGGCTACACCTTC. This codes for CASSQGYSLNYGYTF.

V is TRBV7-9 and J is TRBJ1-6; the D is unclear. The V and J ends lost 2 bases and 0 bases respectively, with 11 bases between them. This CDR3 spans 17 amino acids. Germline-derived CDR1 and CDR2 are SEHNR and FQNEAQ (reference sequence). CDR3 DNA sequence: TGTGCCAGCAGCTTATCATTCGTGAGCTCCTATAATTCACCCCTCCACTTT. Amino acid sequence: CASSLSFVSSYNSPLHF.

The chain carries TRBV4-1 and TRBJ2-5, with TRBD2 identical over 11 bases. CDR1 and CDR2 (germline): MGHRA, YSYEKL. The CDR3 runs to 16 residues. V lost 4 bases to trimming and J lost 1 base; unmatched junction nucleotides: 5. CDR3 DNA: TGCGCCAGCAGCCTGATAGCGGGGGGGCGCCAAGAGACCCAGTACTTC. Encoded protein: CASSLIAGGRQETQYF.

For this clone: The same CDR3 also results from other DNA sequences found in this sample. The genes are TRBV5-4 and TRBJ2-7, with D possibly being TRBD2 (5 bases). Trimming took off 4 bases at V and 6 bases at J, with 11 bases between the two ends. Germline V lookup: CDR1 SGHNT, CDR2 YYREEE (reference sequence). This CDR3 contains 12 residues. Written as DNA, the CDR3 is TGTGCCAGCAGCAGTGACGGGGTCGAGCAGTACTTC. It specifies CASSSDGVEQYF.

The chain has TRBV14 and TRBJ1-1; 9 bases agree with TRBD1. Trimming cost V 1 base and J 10 bases; bases outside gene matches: 7. The length of the CDR3 is 14 residues. Germline loops: CDR1 SGHDN, CDR2 FVKESK. The CDR3 reads CASSQADRGVRAFF. The CDR3 DNA sequence: TGTGCCAGCAGCCAAGCCGACAGGGGGGTGAGAGCTTTCTTT.

J is TRBJ1-1 and V is TRBV2; no firm D call. V lost 10 bases and J 10 bases, leaving 16 bases between the germline ends. Germline values: CDR1 SNHLY, CDR2 FYNNEI. CDR3 size: 11 residues. DNA for the CDR3: TGTGCCACCACAAGGAGATTCGTAGCTTTCTTT. Its translation is CATTRRFVAFF.

As concerns this clone: Compared with germline, one end of the junction differs, possibly owing to a read error. The V call is TRBV7-9, the J call TRBJ1-1, with D possibly being TRBD1 (6 bases). The CDR3 runs to 13 residues. Germline V gives CDR1 SEHNR, CDR2 FQNEAQ (reference sequence). The CDR3 DNA reads TGTTCCAGCAGCTTCAGGGGTGGCACTGAAGCTTTCTTT. Its protein is CSSSFRGGTEAFF.

The DNA for the CDR3 is TGTGCCAGCAGCTACCCAGGGGGCTCGGACACTGAAGCTTTCTTT. Encoded protein: CASSYPGGSDTEAFF. The rearrangement joins TRBV7-9 to TRBJ1-1; 8 bases align to TRBD1. This CDR3 is 15 amino acids long. The junction had 7 bases not matched to a gene; V was cut back by 4 bases and J by 3 bases. CDR1 SEHNR and CDR2 FQNEAQ come from the germline V gene (reference sequence).